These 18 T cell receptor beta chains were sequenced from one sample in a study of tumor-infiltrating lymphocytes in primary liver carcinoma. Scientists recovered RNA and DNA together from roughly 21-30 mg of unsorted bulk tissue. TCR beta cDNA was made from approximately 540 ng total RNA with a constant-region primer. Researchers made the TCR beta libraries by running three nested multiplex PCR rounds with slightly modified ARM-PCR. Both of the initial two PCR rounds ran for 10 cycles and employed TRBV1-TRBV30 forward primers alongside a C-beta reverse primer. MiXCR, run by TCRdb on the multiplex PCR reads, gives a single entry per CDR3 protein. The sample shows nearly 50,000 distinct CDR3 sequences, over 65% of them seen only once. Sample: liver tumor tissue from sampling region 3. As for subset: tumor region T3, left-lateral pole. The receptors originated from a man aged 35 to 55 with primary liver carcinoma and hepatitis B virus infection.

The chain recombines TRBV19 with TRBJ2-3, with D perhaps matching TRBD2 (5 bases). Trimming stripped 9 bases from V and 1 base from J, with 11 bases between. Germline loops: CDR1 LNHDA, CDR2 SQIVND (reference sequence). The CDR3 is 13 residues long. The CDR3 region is CASKDSRTDTQYF. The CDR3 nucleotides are TGTGCCAGCAAGGACTCTCGCACAGATACGCAGTATTTT.

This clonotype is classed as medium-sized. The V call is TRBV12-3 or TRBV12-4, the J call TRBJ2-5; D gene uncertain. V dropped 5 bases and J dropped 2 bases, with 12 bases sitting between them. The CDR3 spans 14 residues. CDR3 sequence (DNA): TGTGCCAGCAGTACCCCAGTCACACAAGAGACCCAGTACTTC. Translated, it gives CASSTPVTQETQYF.

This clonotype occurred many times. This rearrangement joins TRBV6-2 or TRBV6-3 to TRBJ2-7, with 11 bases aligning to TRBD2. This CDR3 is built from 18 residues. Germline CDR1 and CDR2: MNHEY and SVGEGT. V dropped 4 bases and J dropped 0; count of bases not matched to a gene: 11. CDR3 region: CASSSPLAGGLHSYEQYF. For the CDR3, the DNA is TGTGCCAGCAGTTCCCCGCTAGCGGGAGGTTTACACTCCTACGAGCAGTACTTC.

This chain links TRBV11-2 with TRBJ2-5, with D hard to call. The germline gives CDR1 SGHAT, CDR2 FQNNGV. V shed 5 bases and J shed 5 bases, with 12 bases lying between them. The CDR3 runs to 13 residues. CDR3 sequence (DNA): TGTGCCAGCAGCACCAGTCTAGGGGAGACCCAGTACTTC. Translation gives CASSTSLGETQYF.

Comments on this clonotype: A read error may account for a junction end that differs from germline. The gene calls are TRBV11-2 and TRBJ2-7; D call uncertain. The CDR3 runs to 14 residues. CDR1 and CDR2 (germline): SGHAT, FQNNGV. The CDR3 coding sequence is TGTACCAGCAGCCTCGGAGTTCCTAGAATCGAGCAGTACTTC. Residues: CTSSLGVPRIEQYF.

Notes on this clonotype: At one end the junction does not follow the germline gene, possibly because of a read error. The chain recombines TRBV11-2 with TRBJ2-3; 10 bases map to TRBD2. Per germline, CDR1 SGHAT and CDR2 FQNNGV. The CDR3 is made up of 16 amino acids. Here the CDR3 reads CTSNLEGLAWTDTQYF. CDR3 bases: TGCACCAGCAACTTAGAGGGACTAGCGTGGACAGATACGCAGTATTTT.

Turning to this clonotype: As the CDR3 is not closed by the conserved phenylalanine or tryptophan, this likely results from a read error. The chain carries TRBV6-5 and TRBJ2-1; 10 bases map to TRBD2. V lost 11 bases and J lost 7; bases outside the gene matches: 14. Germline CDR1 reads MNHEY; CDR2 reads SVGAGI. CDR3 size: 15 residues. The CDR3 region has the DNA TGTGCCGCTGGGCCGGGCCTAGCGGGAGTGAATGAGCAGTTCGTC. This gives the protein CAAGPGLAGVNEQFV.

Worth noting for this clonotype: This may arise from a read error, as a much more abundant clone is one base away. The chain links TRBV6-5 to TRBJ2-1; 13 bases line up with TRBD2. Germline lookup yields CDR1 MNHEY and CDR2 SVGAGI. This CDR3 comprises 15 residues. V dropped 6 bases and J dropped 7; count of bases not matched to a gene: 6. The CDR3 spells CASRLLAGGVNEQFF. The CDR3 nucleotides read TGTGCCAGCAGGCTACTAGCGGGAGGGGTAAATGAGCAGTTCTTC.

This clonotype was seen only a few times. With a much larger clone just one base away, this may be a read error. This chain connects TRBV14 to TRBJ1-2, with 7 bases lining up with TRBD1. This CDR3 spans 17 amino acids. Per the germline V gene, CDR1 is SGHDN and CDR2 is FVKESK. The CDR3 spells CTSSQAGALGQFYGYTF. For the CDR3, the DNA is TGTACCAGCAGCCAAGCGGGGGCCCTGGGACAGTTCTATGGCTACACCTTC.

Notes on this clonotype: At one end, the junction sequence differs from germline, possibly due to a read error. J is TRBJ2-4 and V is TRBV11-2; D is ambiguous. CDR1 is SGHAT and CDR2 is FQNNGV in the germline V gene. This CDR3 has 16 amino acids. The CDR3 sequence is CVSSQNVKGVGNIQYF. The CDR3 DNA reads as TGTGTCAGCAGTCAGAATGTAAAGGGCGTGGGAAACATTCAGTACTTC.

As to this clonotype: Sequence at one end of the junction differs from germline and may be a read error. DNA for the CDR3: TGTACCAGCAGCGGTCGACTAGCGGGGTACAATGAGCTGTTCTTC. Amino acids: CTSSGRLAGYNELFF. This sequence joins TRBV5-4 and TRBJ2-1; TRBD2 aligns across 11 bases. CDR1 and CDR2 from the germline V gene are SGHNT and YYREEE (reference sequence). The CDR3 runs 15 residues.

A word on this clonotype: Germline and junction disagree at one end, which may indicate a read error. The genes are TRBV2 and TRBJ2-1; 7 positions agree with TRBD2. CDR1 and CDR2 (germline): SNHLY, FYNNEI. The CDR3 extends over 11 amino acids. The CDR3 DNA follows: TGTACCAGCCCTAGCGGTAATGAGCAGTTCTTC. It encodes CTSPSGNEQFF.

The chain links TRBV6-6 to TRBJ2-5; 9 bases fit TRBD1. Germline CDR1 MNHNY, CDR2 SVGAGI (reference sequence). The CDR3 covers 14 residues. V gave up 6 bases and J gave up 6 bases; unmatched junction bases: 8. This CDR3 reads CASRQGATFQTQYF. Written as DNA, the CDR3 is TGTGCCAGCAGACAGGGGGCGACTTTCCAGACCCAGTACTTC.

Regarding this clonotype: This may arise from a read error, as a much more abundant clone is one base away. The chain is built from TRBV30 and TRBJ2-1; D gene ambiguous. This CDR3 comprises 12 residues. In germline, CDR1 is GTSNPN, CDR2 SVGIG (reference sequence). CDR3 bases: TGTGCCAGGAGTAGCCCCCGAGTTGAGCAGTTCTTC. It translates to CARSSPRVEQFF.

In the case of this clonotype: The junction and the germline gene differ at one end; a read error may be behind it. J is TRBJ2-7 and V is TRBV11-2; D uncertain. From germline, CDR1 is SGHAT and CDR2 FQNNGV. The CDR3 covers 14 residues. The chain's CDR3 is CASSLADSAYEQYF. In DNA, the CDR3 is TGTGCCAGCAGCTTAGCTGACTCTGCCTACGAGCAATACTTC.

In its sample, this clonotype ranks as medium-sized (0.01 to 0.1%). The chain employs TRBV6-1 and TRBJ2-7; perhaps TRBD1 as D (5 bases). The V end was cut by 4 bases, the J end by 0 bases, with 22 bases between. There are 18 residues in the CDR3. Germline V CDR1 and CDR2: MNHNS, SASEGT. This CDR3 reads CASSATGGWRLTSYEQYF. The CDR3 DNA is TGTGCCAGCAGTGCTACAGGCGGCTGGCGCCTGACCTCCTACGAGCAGTACTTC.

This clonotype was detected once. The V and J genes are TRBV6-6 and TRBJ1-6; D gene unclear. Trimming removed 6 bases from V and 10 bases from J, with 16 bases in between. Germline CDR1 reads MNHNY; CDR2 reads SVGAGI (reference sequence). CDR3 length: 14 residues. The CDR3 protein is CASSPDGPWSPLHF. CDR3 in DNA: TGTGCCAGCAGCCCGGACGGTCCATGGTCACCCCTCCACTTT.

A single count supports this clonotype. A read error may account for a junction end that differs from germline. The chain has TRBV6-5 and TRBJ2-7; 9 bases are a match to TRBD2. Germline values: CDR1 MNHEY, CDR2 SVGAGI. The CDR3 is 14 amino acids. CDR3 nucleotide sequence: TGTGCCTTCAGGCCGGTGGGACTAGCCTACGAACAGTACTTC. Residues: CAFRPVGLAYEQYF.